Listed here are 12 T cell receptor beta chains from one sample, sequenced in a study of T cell responses to AZD1222 COVID-19 vaccine. Profiled with immunoSEQ multiplex PCR; TCRdb holds only in-frame clones, not every one. The table records 200,000 or so clones, about 92% of them present only once. This specimen was peripheral blood, taken on day 0 of AZD1222 vaccination. The receptors derive from an adult in good health.

V usage is TRBV5-4 and J usage is TRBJ2-1; TRBD2 aligns across 10 bases. Germline CDR1 reads SGHNT; CDR2 reads YYREEE (reference sequence). With V trimmed by 3 bases and J by 0 bases, 0 bases remained unmatched. This CDR3 contains 15 residues. CDR3 sequence: CASSSSGSSYNEQFF. DNA of the CDR3: TGTGCCAGCAGCTCTAGCGGGAGCTCCTACAATGAGCAGTTCTTC.

CDR3 sequence: CASSDVSGRAERADTQYF. DNA of the CDR3: TGCGCCAGCAGTGATGTGAGCGGGAGGGCCGAGAGGGCAGATACGCAGTATTTT. The chain is built from TRBV10-1 and TRBJ2-3, with 10 bases matching TRBD2. From germline, CDR1 is WNHNN and CDR2 SYGVQD (reference sequence). This CDR3 has 18 residues. V gave up 3 bases and J gave up 4 bases; unmatched junction bases: 13.

This chain links TRBV7-2 with TRBJ1-4; 7 bases map to TRBD1. Germline V CDR1 and CDR2: SGHTA, FQGNSA. The CDR3 is 15 residues long. J was trimmed by 3 bases and V by 5 bases; bases with no gene match: 6. CDR3 in DNA: TGTGCCAGCAGCACCGACAGGGCTGCTAATGAAAAACTGTTTTTT. Protein: CASSTDRAANEKLFF.

The gene calls are TRBV9 and TRBJ1-4; D unresolved. The germline CDR1 and CDR2 sequences are SGDLS and YYNGEE. The CDR3 spans 15 residues. Trimming took off 3 bases at V and 0 bases at J, with 9 bases between the two ends. The CDR3 region is CASSGGRATNEKLFF. DNA of the CDR3: TGTGCCAGCAGCGGAGGGCGGGCAACTAATGAAAAACTGTTTTTT.

The V and J genes are TRBV28 and TRBJ1-4, with TRBD1 matching over 8 bases. Trimming at V came to 2 bases and at J to 6 bases, leaving 2 bases not matched to a gene. Germline-derived CDR1 and CDR2 are MDHEN and SYDVKM. The CDR3 is 14 amino acids. The CDR3 is CASSLAGQDEKLFF. DNA for the CDR3: TGTGCCAGCAGTTTAGCGGGACAGGATGAAAAACTGTTTTTT.

This clone was counted once. The chain has TRBV19 and TRBJ2-7; 10 bases agree with TRBD1. The CDR3 has 14 residues. Germline V gene data show CDR1 as LNHDA and CDR2 as SQIVND (reference sequence). V gave up 5 bases and J gave up 6 bases; unmatched junction bases: 7. The DNA for the CDR3 is TGTGCCAGTAGTTTCGGACAGGGGGTCTCCGAGCAGTACTTC. It yields the protein CASSFGQGVSEQYF. The variable domain in full, completed from reference TRBV19 and TRBJ2-7, reads DGGITQSPKYLFRKEGQNVTLSCEQNLNHDAMYWYRQDPGQGLRLIYYSQIVNDFQKGDIAEGYSVSREKKESFPLTVTSAQKNPTAFYLCASSFGQGVSEQYFGPGTRLTVT.

The J gene is TRBJ2-7, the V gene TRBV29-1; possibly TRBD1 or TRBD2 for D (5 bases each). The ends were cut back, 3 bases at V and 9 bases at J, with 15 bases in the middle. Germline loops: CDR1 SQVTM, CDR2 ANQGSEA. CDR3 length equals 12 residues. The CDR3 protein is CSVELGVRGQYF. CDR3 nucleotides: TGCAGCGTTGAGTTGGGGGTTCGGGGGCAGTACTTC.

The chain carries TRBV12-5 and TRBJ1-1; D is unclear. V lost 6 bases and J lost 8, with 10 bases in between. CDR1 is LGHNT and CDR2 is FRNRAP in the germline V gene. The CDR3 covers 11 residues. CDR3 nucleotides: TGTGCTAGTGGCGAAGGCCGAGAAGCTTTCTTT. Its protein is CASGEGREAFF.

This clone was seen more than once but under ten times. The chain carries TRBV2 and TRBJ2-7; possibly TRBD2 for D (5 bases). Germline V gene data show CDR1 as SNHLY and CDR2 as FYNNEI. The CDR3 contains 15 residues. Trimming removed 2 bases at V and 3 bases at J, with 14 bases between. The chain's CDR3 is CASSERISALYEQYF. The CDR3 DNA is TGTGCCAGCAGTGAAAGGATTAGCGCTCTCTACGAGCAGTACTTC.

V and J are TRBV10-3 and TRBJ1-2, with D possibly being TRBD1 (5 bases). Germline V gene sequence: CDR1 ENHRY, CDR2 SYGVKD. The CDR3 loop spans 14 amino acids. V was shortened by 7 bases and J by 0 bases, with 12 bases between the two germline ends. For the CDR3, the DNA is TGTGCCATCATGGGGGGTGAAGCTAACTATGGCTACACCTTC. It codes for CAIMGGEANYGYTF.

CDR3 nucleotide sequence: TGTGCCAGCAGCCCTCAAATAGGGGCAGTTTATGGCAATGAGCAGTTCTTC. Translated: CASSPQIGAVYGNEQFF. This rearrangement joins TRBV7-2 to TRBJ2-1; tentative D call: TRBD1 (5 bases). The length of the CDR3 is 17 residues. Germline assignment: CDR1 SGHTA and CDR2 FQGNSA. Trimming cost V 5 bases and J 6 bases, with 23 bases left between them.

This clone turned up a few times. The chain uses TRBV27 and TRBJ2-2, with 9 bases identical to TRBD2. Germline-derived CDR1 and CDR2 are MNHEY and SMNVEV (reference sequence). The CDR3 extends over 16 amino acids. J lost 6 bases, V lost 2 bases, and 7 bases had no gene match. CDR3 DNA sequence: TGTGCCAGCAGTTTAAAATCTGGCGGGAGGGCCGGGGAGCTGTTTTTT. Protein: CASSLKSGGRAGELFF.